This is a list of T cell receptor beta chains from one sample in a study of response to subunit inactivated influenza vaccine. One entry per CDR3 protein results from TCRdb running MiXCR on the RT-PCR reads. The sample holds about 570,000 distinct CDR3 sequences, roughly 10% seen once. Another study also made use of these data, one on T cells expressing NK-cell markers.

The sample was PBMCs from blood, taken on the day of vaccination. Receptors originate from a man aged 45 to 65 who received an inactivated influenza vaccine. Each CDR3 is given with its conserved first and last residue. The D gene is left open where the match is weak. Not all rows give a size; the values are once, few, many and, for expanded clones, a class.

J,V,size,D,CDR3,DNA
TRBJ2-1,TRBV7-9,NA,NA,CASSKLVDEQFF,TGTGCCAGCAGCAAACTAGTGGATGAGCAGTTCTTC
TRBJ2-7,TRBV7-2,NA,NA,CASSLGPGLREQYF,TGTGCCAGCAGCTTAGGACCGGGCCTGCGGGAGCAGTACTTC
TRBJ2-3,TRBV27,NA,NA,CASSSRTPYTQYF,TGTGCCAGCAGTTCCCGGACACCATATACGCAGTATTTT
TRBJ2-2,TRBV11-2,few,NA,CASSLDYGGARELFF,TGTGCCAGCAGCTTAGATTACGGCGGGGCGCGGGAGCTGTTTTTT
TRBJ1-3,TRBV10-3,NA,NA,CAISRDAIDSGNTIYF,TGTGCCATCAGCAGGGACGCAATCGATTCTGGAAACACCATATATTTT
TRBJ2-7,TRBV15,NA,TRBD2,CATTGLSGSSPDF,TGTGCCACCACAGGCTTAAGCGGGAGTTCGCCGGACTTC
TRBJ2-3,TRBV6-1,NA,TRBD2,CASSERGSGRTDTQYF,TGTGCCAGCAGTGAAAGAGGTAGCGGGAGAACAGATACGCAGTATTTT
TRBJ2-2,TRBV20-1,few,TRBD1,CSARGGTGNTGELFF,TGCAGTGCTAGAGGGGGGACAGGGAACACCGGGGAGCTGTTTTTT
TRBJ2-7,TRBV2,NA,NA,CASDPSRSYEQYF,TGTGCCAGCGATCCATCCCGCTCCTACGAGCAGTACTTC
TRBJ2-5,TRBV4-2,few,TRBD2,CASSQPLYRRLAGEETQYF,TGTGCCAGCAGCCAACCGTTGTACCGCCGACTAGCGGGAGAAGAGACCCAGTACTTC
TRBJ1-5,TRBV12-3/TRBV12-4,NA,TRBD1,CASSFRGRGINQPQHF,TGTGCCAGCAGTTTTAGGGGCAGGGGGATCAATCAGCCCCAGCATTTT
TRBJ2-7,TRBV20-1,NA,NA,CSASGGSGGSSYEQYF,TGCAGTGCTAGTGGGGGTTCGGGTGGGAGCTCCTACGAGCAGTACTTC
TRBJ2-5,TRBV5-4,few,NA,CASGTARETQYF,TGTGCCAGCGGAACGGCGAGGGAGACCCAGTACTTC
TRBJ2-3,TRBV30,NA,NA,CAWREGLTQYF,TGTGCCTGGAGGGAAGGCCTCACGCAGTATTTT
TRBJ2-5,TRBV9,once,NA,CASRVGGLLQETQYF,TGTGCCAGCCGCGTAGGGGGACTTCTACAAGAGACCCAGTACTTC
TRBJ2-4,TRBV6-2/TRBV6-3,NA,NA,CASTQGGSPKNIQYF,TGTGCCAGCACCCAGGGGGGGTCACCCAAAAACATTCAGTACTTC
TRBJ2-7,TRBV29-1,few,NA,CSVDGTYEQYF,TGCAGCGTGGACGGGACCTACGAGCAGTACTTC
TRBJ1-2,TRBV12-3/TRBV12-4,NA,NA,CASSYTPTGGRGNYGYTF,TGTGCCAGCAGCTACACACCGACGGGAGGCAGGGGAAACTATGGCTACACCTTC
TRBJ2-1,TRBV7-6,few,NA,CASSLVPGEQFF,TGTGCCAGCAGCTTAGTCCCCGGGGAGCAGTTCTTC
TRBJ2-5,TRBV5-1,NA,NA,CASSGSVNSVETQYF,TGCGCCAGCAGCGGTTCGGTAAATTCGGTGGAGACCCAGTACTTC
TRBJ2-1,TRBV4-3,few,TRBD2,CASSQEVGLAALYNEQFF,TGCGCCAGCAGCCAAGAGGTTGGACTAGCGGCCCTCTACAATGAGCAGTTCTTC
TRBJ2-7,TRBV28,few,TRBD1,CASSSTGFSYEQYF,TGTGCCAGCAGTTCGACAGGGTTCAGCTACGAGCAGTACTTC
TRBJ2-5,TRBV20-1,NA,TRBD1,CSAGQGAEETQYF,TGCAGTGCTGGACAGGGGGCCGAAGAGACCCAGTACTTC
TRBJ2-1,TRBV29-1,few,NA,CSVEGQRFGEQFF,TGCAGCGTTGAAGGACAGAGGTTCGGTGAGCAGTTCTTC
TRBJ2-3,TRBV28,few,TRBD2,CASSSVGRTGGLVDTQYF,TGTGCCAGCAGTTCCGTGGGGAGAACGGGAGGGTTGGTAGATACGCAGTATTTT
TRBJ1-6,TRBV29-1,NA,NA,CSVGEGNSPLHF,TGCAGCGTTGGGGAGGGTAATTCACCCCTCCACTTT
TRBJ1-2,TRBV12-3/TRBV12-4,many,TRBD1,CASRTGASEGYTF,TGTGCCAGCAGAACAGGGGCGTCGGAGGGCTACACCTTC
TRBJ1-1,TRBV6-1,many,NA,CATSPRRTSNTEAFF,TGTGCCACCTCACCTAGGCGGACTTCGAACACTGAAGCTTTCTTT
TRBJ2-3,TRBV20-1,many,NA,CSARDRMLGDTQYF,TGCAGTGCTAGAGATAGGATGCTCGGGGATACGCAGTATTTT
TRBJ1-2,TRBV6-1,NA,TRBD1,CASSPQGLAGYTF,TGTGCCAGCAGCCCACAGGGGCTGGCTGGCTACACCTTC
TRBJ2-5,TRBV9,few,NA,CASSESGGYSSGPQYF,TGTGCCAGCAGCGAGTCGGGGGGCTATTCTTCTGGGCCCCAGTACTTC
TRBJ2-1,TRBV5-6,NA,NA,CASSSAQGNEQFF,TGTGCCAGCAGCTCTGCCCAGGGCAATGAGCAGTTCTTC
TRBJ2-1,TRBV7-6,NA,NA,CASSSTVGLAVGSEQFF,TGTGCCAGCAGCTCCACCGTCGGGCTAGCCGTCGGCAGTGAGCAGTTCTTC
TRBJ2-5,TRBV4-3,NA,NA,CASSQTRGETQYF,TGCGCCAGCAGCCAAACTAGGGGAGAGACCCAGTACTTC
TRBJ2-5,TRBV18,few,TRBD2,CASSPTGLAGGQETQYF,TGTGCCAGCTCACCAACGGGACTAGCGGGGGGCCAAGAGACCCAGTACTTC
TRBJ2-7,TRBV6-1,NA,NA,CASIYGRGYEQYF,TGTGCCAGCATCTATGGCAGGGGCTACGAGCAGTACTTC
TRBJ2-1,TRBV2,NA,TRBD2,CASSALLAGGNNEQFF,TGTGCCAGCAGCGCCTTACTAGCGGGAGGCAACAATGAGCAGTTCTTC
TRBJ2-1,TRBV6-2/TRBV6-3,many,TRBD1,CASNPGTGRNEQFF,TGTGCCAGCAACCCCGGGACAGGGCGCAATGAGCAGTTCTTC
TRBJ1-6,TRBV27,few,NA,CASSRKGYSPLHF,TGTGCCAGCAGCAGAAAGGGGTATTCACCCCTCCACTTT
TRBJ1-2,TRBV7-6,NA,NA,CASSLGGAAPSYGYTF,TGTGCCAGCAGCTTAGGGGGCGCGGCACCTAGCTATGGCTACACCTTC